This T cell receptor beta chain was recovered during a study of siplizumab effects on memory and regulatory T cells. For every sample, 90,000 to 100,000 TCR templates were assayed. Sequenced by immunoSEQ multiplex PCR; TCRdb stores in-frame clones only, minus some. The sample yields some 110,000 clones, roughly 94% seen once. From germline, CDR1 is SGDLS and CDR2 YYNGEE. The junction had 9 bases not matched to a gene; V was cut back by 3 bases and J by 3 bases. This CDR3 is 16 amino acids long. Study-level results: Naive T cells looked more diverse than memory cells, and they looked like major contributors to the alloresponse. The average Treg-derived proportion among mappable alloreactive CD4+ clones was 65% to 80% with siplizumab versus about 27% in controls. The study did not confirm that proliferating Tregs from siplizumab cultures were suppressive.

On this clone itself: Antigen unknown.

This chain connects TRBV9 to TRBJ1-3, with 7 nucleotides matching TRBD1. The TCR comes from a human donor in good health. Sequencing was performed on non-Treg CD4+ T cells sorted from blood. CDR3 DNA sequence: TGTGCCAGCAGCGCGACGACAGGGCTGAGTGGAAACACCATATATTTT. This sequence encodes CASSATTGLSGNTIYF. Filled out from reference TRBV9 and TRBJ1-3, the complete variable domain reads DSGVTQTPKHLITATGQRVTLRCSPRSGDLSVYWYQQSLDQGLQFLIQYYNGEERAKGNILERFSAQQFPDLHSELNLSSLELGDSALYFCASSATTGLSGNTIYFGEGSWLTVV.